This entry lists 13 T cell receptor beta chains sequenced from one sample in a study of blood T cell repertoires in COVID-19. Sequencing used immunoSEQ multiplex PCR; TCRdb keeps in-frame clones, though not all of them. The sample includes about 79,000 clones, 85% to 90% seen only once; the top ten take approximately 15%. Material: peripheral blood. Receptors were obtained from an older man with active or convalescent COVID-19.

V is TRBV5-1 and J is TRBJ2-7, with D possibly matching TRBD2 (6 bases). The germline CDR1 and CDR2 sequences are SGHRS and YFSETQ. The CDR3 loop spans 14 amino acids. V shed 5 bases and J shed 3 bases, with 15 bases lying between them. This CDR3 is CASRESAGNYEQYF. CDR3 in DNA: TGCGCCAGCAGGGAGTCTGCGGGGAACTACGAGCAGTACTTC.

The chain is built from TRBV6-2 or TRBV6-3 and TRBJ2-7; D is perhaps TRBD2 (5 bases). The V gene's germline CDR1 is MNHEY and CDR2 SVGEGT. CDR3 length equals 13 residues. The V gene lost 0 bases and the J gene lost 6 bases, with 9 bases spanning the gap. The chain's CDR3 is CASSYSRGTEQYF. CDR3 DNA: TGTGCCAGCAGTTACTCTCGGGGTACCGAGCAGTACTTC.

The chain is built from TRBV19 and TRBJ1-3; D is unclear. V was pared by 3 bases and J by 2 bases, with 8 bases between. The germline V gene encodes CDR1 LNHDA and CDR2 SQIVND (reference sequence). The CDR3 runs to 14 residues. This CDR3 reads CASSIGVAGNTIYF. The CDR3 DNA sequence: TGTGCCAGTAGTATTGGTGTAGCTGGAAACACCATATATTTT.

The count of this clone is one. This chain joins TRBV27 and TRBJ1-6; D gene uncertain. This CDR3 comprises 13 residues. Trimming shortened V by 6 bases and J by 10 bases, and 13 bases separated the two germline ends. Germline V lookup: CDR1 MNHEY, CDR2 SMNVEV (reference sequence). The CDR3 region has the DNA TGTGCCAGCAGCCAACTTTGGCGGTCACCCCTCCACTTT. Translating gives CASSQLWRSPLHF.

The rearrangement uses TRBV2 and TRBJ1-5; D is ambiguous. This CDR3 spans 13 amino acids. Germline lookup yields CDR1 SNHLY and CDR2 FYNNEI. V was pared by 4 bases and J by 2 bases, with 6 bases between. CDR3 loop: CASSGEGNQPQHF. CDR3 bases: TGTGCCAGCAGTGGGGAGGGCAATCAGCCCCAGCATTTT.

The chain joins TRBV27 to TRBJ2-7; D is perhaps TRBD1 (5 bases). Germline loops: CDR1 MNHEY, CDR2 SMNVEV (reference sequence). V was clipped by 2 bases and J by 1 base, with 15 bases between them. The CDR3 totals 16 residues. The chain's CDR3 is CASSLRPGRTSYEQYF. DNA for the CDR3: TGTGCCAGCAGTTTACGGCCCGGCAGGACATCCTACGAGCAGTACTTC.

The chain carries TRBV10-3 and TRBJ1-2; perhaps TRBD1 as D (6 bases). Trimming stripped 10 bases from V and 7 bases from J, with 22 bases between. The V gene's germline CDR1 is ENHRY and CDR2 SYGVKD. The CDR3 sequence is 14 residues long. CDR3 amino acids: CATQNAGTSAGYTF. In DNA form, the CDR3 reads TGTGCCACCCAGAACGCCGGGACAAGTGCTGGCTACACCTTC.

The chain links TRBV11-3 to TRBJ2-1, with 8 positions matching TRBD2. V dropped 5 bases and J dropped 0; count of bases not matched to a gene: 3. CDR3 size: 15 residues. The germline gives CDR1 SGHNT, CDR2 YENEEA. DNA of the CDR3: TGTGCCAGCAGCCTAAGCGGGAGCTCCTACAATGAGCAGTTCTTC. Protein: CASSLSGSSYNEQFF.

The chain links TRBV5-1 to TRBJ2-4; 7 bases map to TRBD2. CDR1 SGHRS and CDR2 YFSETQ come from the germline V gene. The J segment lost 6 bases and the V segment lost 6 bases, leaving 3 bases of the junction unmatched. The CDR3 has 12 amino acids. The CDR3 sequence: CASNGEGNIQYF. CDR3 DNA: TGCGCCAGCAACGGGGAGGGAAACATTCAGTACTTC.

CDR3 region: CAWDRERTQYF. The CDR3 nucleotides are TGTGCCTGGGACAGGGAACGGACCCAGTACTTC. The J gene is TRBJ2-5, the V gene TRBV30; 7 nucleotides line up with TRBD1. The CDR3 spans 11 residues. Per the germline V gene, CDR1 is GTSNPN and CDR2 is SVGIG (reference sequence). With V trimmed by 5 bases and J by 7 bases, 4 bases remained unmatched.

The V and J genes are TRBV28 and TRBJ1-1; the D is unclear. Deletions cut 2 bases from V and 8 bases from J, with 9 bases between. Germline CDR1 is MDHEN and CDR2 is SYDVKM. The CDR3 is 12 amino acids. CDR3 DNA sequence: TGTGCCAGCAGTTTAACCCGGGAAGAAGCTTTCTTT. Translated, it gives CASSLTREEAFF.

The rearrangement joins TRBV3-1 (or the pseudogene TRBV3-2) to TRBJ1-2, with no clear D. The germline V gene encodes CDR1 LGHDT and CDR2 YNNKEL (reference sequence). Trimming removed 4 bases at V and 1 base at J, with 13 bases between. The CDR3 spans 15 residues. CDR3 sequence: CASSPTTMGNYGYTF. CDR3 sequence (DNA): TGTGCCAGCAGCCCGACGACTATGGGTAACTATGGCTACACCTTC.

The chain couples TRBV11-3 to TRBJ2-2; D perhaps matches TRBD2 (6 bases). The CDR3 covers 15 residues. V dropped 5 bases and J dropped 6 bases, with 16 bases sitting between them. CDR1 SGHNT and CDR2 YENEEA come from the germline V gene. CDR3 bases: TGTGCCAGCAGCCCCCGAACGGCGGGATCCGGGGAGCTGTTTTTT. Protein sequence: CASSPRTAGSGELFF.